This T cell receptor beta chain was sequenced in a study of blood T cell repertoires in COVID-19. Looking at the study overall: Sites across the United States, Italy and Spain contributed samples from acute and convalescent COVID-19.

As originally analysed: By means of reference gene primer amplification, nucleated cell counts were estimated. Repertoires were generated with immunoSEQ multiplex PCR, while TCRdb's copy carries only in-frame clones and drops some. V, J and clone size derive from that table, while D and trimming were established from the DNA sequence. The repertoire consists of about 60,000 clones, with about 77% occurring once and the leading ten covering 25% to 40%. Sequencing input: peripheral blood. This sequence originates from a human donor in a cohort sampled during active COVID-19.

The CDR3 coding sequence is TGTGCCAGCAGCTTGAGCCCTCAAGAGACCCAGTACTTC. This sequence encodes CASSLSPQETQYF. V is TRBV11-3 and J is TRBJ2-5, with D hard to call. The CDR3 loop spans 13 amino acids. CDR1 and CDR2 from the germline V gene are SGHNT and YENEEA. V gave up 3 bases and J gave up 2 bases, with 7 bases separating them.